This is a list of T cell receptor beta chains from one sample in a study of tumor and adjacent non-tumor tissue in lung cancer. MiXCR was run by TCRdb on the multiplex PCR reads, yielding one entry per CDR3 protein. Counted here are 70,000 to 90,000 distinct CDR3 sequences, approximately 79% occurring once; the ten biggest clones make up less than 15%. The sample comprised lung tumor tissue. Every receptor here comes from a woman between 50 and 59 years old with non-small cell lung cancer. The CDR3 runs from the conserved cysteine through the conserved F or W. D genes are given only for firm matches.

CASSQKNRGNTGELFF,TRBD1,TRBV4-2
CNARTGLLTDRQYF,TRBD1,TRBV29-1
CTSSREATNEKLFF,NA,TRBV28
CASSTRENNQPQHF,NA,TRBV5-6
CASSQFSRREHFF,NA,TRBV6-5
CTSSQSSSSYEQYF,NA,TRBV4-1
CASSHRGSSHEQYF,NA,TRBV11-1
CASRQASGSGGVELFF,NA,TRBV6-1
CVSSLDTLSADTQYF,NA,TRBV12-3/TRBV12-4
CASRNTSFSGANVLTF,NA,TRBV6-5
CASSARDATDTQYF,NA,TRBV9
CSAPSTGSSGANILTF,TRBD1,TRBV20-1
CASSRDSYRGLSEQYF,TRBD1,TRBV4-1
CATRLWNNNEQFF,NA,TRBV24-1
CSARLGTEHGYTF,NA,TRBV20-1
CASSRSGGLGTEAFF,TRBD1,TRBV12-3/TRBV12-4
CASSEATNQPQHF,NA,TRBV6-1
CASSPSLLVSYERYF,NA,TRBV28
CASNQDEYRVIASPLHF,NA,TRBV4-1
CASTVLTVANTGEMFF,NA,TRBV12-3/TRBV12-4
CASSLDVPDTQYF,NA,TRBV5-4
CSARDPETSFSGSERCF,NA,TRBV20-1
CAISPPGIGYDEQFF,NA,TRBV28
CSVEAFLARVDEQFF,NA,TRBV29-1
CASEAEGKDEKLFF,NA,TRBV7-9
CANNQQQGWTEAFF,NA,TRBV4-3
CTSSESRQSSYHELFF,NA,TRBV11-3
CASSLAGDEQFF,TRBD2,TRBV5-1
CATSDSPGTANTGELFF,TRBD1,TRBV24-1
CASSPGPGEPFF,NA,TRBV25-1
CASSQEGIGSYDTQYF,NA,TRBV4-1
CTSSPGSGSYNEHFF,NA,TRBV5-1
CASRRGGDYLSGANILTF,TRBD2,TRBV6-5
CACSLGIGGTEAFF,NA,TRBV7-8
CAISQCEEQYF,NA,TRBV4-1
CASSLFTWDNSGNTVYF,NA,TRBV12-3/TRBV12-4
CSVGLAGIGYEQYF,TRBD2,TRBV29-1
CARSILWELFF,NA,TRBV7-9
CASSQDRELSSEQFF,TRBD1,TRBV5-1
CSANGVDYYEQYF,NA,TRBV20-1
CASTLWGGGGTNVLTF,NA,TRBV12-3/TRBV12-4
CGSSLGHDSSFYDQYF,NA,TRBV11-1
CTSSQSGQGLQETQYF,TRBD1,TRBV6-5
CASSQGQGPSYVQYF,TRBD1,TRBV4-1
CAISQLLAGNQEIQYF,TRBD2,TRBV4-2
CASSPRRTGRETQYF,TRBD1,TRBV18
CASRTSGTNNGQFF,TRBD2,TRBV6-2/TRBV6-3